The 27 T cell receptor beta chains listed next were all sequenced from one sample in a study of blood T cells in healthy people across ages. Primed by a sample-barcoded 5' primer and a J-beta primer mix, a second PCR proceeded for about 7 to 11 cycles. TCRdb reprocessed the 5' RACE reads with MiXCR, giving one entry per CDR3 protein. The profile covers under 700,000 distinct CDR3 sequences, with about 25% appearing a single time and approximately 10% taken by the ten largest. Another study also made use of these data, one on T cells of mothers and their children.

The material sequenced was blood. These receptors came from a boy aged 5-17 years in good health.

V gene TRBV13 combines with J gene TRBJ2-7, with a tentative D call TRBD2 (6 bases). CDR1 is PRHDT and CDR2 is FYEKMQ in the germline V gene (reference sequence). Trimming shortened V by 2 bases and J by 4 bases, and 9 bases separated the two germline ends. The length of the CDR3 is 13 residues. The DNA for the CDR3 is TGTGCCAGCAGCTTATACGCGGGGTACGAGCAGTACTTC. Residues: CASSLYAGYEQYF.

The rearrangement joins TRBV10-3 to TRBJ2-2; D gene ambiguous. The CDR3 covers 16 residues. Germline V gene sequence: CDR1 ENHRY, CDR2 SYGVKD. V lost 5 bases and J lost 6, with 19 bases in between. Here the CDR3 reads CAISLSISKVPGELFF. The CDR3 DNA sequence: TGTGCCATCAGTCTCTCCATATCGAAGGTCCCCGGGGAGCTGTTTTTT.

This clonotype was recorded many times. The chain couples TRBV4-1 to TRBJ2-5; either TRBD1 or TRBD2 may fit D (5 bases each). The CDR3 is 14 amino acids. The germline V gene has CDR1 MGHRA and CDR2 YSYEKL. The V end lost 0 bases, the J end lost 5 bases, and 10 bases lay between the germline ends. The chain's CDR3 is CASSQDEGRETQYF. The CDR3 coding sequence is TGCGCCAGCAGCCAAGATGAGGGGCGGGAGACCCAGTACTTC.

The chain employs TRBV20-1 and TRBJ2-3; 10 nucleotides line up with TRBD2. The CDR3 sequence is 15 residues long. Germline loops: CDR1 DFQATT, CDR2 SNEGSKA (reference sequence). V lost 0 bases, J lost 6 bases, and 6 bases stayed unmatched. CDR3 protein: CSARDRLAGVDTQYF. CDR3 DNA sequence: TGCAGTGCTAGAGATCGGCTAGCGGGAGTGGATACGCAGTATTTT.

There are a few counts of this clonotype. The chain carries TRBV7-2 and TRBJ1-1; TRBD1 agrees at 9 bases. Unmatched junction bases numbered 12, after V lost 5 bases and J lost 2 bases. The CDR3 sequence is 17 residues long. Germline values: CDR1 SGHTA, CDR2 FQGNSA. CDR3 protein: CASSLRRTGDRNTEAFF. For the CDR3, the DNA is TGTGCCAGCAGCCTTAGACGGACAGGGGACCGAAACACTGAAGCTTTCTTT.

Only a few counts were recorded for this clonotype. The V gene is TRBV12-3 or TRBV12-4, the J gene TRBJ1-6; D is possibly TRBD1 (5 bases). Trimming removed 8 bases from V and 11 bases from J, with 28 bases in between. The CDR3 runs to 17 residues. Here the CDR3 reads CASGQRLPGPEDPPLHF. CDR3 nucleotide sequence: TGTGCCAGCGGACAAAGGCTCCCGGGACCCGAAGATCCACCCCTCCACTTT.

In this sample, this clonotype turned up a few times. The rearrangement links TRBV6-5 to TRBJ2-7; D is perhaps TRBD1 or TRBD2 (5 bases each). CDR1 and CDR2 (germline): MNHEY, SVGAGI. Trimming left V 2 bases short and J 2 bases short, with 10 bases between. This CDR3 comprises 14 residues. CDR3 in amino acids: CASSYGGRAYEQYF. The CDR3 nucleotides are TGTGCCAGCAGTTACGGGGGACGCGCCTACGAGCAGTACTTC.

The V gene is TRBV6-2 or TRBV6-3, the J gene TRBJ1-2; 9 bases line up with TRBD1. Germline CDR1 is MNHEY and CDR2 is SVGEGT. The J segment lost 6 bases and the V segment lost 6 bases, leaving 5 bases of the junction unmatched. The CDR3 contains 13 residues. The DNA of the CDR3 is TGTGCCAGCAGACCACAGGGGGCGGATGGCTACACCTTC. This codes for CASRPQGADGYTF.

This clonotype has only a few counts. V is TRBV10-3 and J is TRBJ1-1; possible D gene TRBD1, 6 bases. With 3 bases removed from V and 11 bases from J, the gap between germline ends came to 19 bases. Germline V CDR1 and CDR2: ENHRY, SYGVKD. The CDR3 totals 14 residues. The CDR3 nucleotides are TGTGCCATCAGTGACCAGGACAGTTCGGAGGGGGCTTTCTTT. The encoded protein is CAISDQDSSEGAFF.

The sample holds one count of this clonotype. The V call is TRBV19, the J call TRBJ2-3; 11 bases map to TRBD1. The CDR3 is made up of 16 amino acids. V shed 6 bases, J shed 0 bases, and the junction held 5 bases outside the gene matches. From germline, CDR1 is LNHDA and CDR2 SQIVND (reference sequence). In DNA form, the CDR3 reads TGTGCCAGTAGCCTCCGGACAGGGGGCAGCACAGATACGCAGTATTTT. It codes for CASSLRTGGSTDTQYF.

J is TRBJ2-5 and V is TRBV4-2; a possible D gene is TRBD2 (6 bases). The CDR3 runs 18 residues. From germline, CDR1 is LGHNA and CDR2 YNFKEQ. V gave up 0 bases and J gave up 3 bases, with 20 bases separating them. This CDR3 reads CASSQESGRYSGKETQYF. DNA of the CDR3: TGTGCCAGCAGCCAAGAATCGGGGCGGTATAGCGGAAAAGAGACCCAGTACTTC.

This clonotype turned up a few times. V and J are TRBV18 and TRBJ2-7; 11 positions agree with TRBD2. Germline V CDR1 and CDR2: KGHSH, LQKENI. CDR3 size: 14 residues. Germline trimming cut 5 bases from V and 5 bases from J; bases unmatched to any gene: 5. The CDR3 DNA sequence: TGTGCCAGCTCATCGACTAGCGGGAAGAACGAGCAGTACTTC. It translates to CASSSTSGKNEQYF.

The chain has TRBV28 and TRBJ2-3; D possibly matches TRBD1 or TRBD2 (6 bases each). Trimming removed 2 bases from V and 5 bases from J, with 17 bases in between. Germline V gene data show CDR1 as MDHEN and CDR2 as SYDVKM. The CDR3 sequence is 16 residues long. CDR3 sequence reads: CASSLPRGTQQDTQYF. The CDR3 DNA sequence: TGTGCCAGCAGTTTACCCCGCGGGACACAGCAAGATACGCAGTATTTT.

The gene calls are TRBV7-2 and TRBJ2-1, with 9 bases aligning to TRBD2. J gave up 4 bases and V 6 bases, and 13 bases lay outside the gene matches. The CDR3 is 17 residues long. Germline-derived CDR1 and CDR2 are SGHTA and FQGNSA. CDR3 amino acids: CASRPRSGTSRYNEQFF. The CDR3, as DNA: TGTGCCAGCAGGCCCAGGTCCGGGACTAGCAGATACAATGAGCAGTTCTTC.

This clonotype was detected a few times. One junction end does not reproduce the germline sequence, and a read error may be involved. The V gene is TRBV12-3 or TRBV12-4, the J gene TRBJ1-4, with D perhaps TRBD1 (6 bases). CDR3 length: 15 residues. The CDR3 loop reads CASSRGTTRDEKLSF. CDR3 sequence (DNA): TGTGCCAGCAGCCGCGGGACAACAAGGGATGAAAAACTGTCTTTT.

This chain connects TRBV4-1 to TRBJ2-1, with 8 bases aligning to TRBD1. The last part of the DNA fits TRBJ2-7 better; the J call may be wrong. The CDR3 is 15 residues long. Germline V gives CDR1 MGHRA, CDR2 YSYEKL. CDR3 nucleotides: TGCGCCAGCAGCCAGGACATAAACAGGGGGTACGAGCAGTACTTC. Protein sequence: CASSQDINRGYEQYF.

The J gene is TRBJ2-2, the V gene TRBV20-1; tentatively, D is TRBD2 (6 bases). Trimming left V 6 bases short and J 1 base short, with 18 bases between. Germline V gives CDR1 DFQATT, CDR2 SNEGSKA (reference sequence). This CDR3 is built from 16 residues. CDR3 amino acids: CSARRPGLQNTGELFF. Here the CDR3 DNA reads TGCAGTGCGCGTCGACCGGGACTCCAGAACACCGGGGAGCTGTTTTTT.

V is TRBV5-1 and J is TRBJ2-3; a possible D gene is TRBD2 (5 bases). The germline V and J ends were trimmed by 6 bases and 2 bases, with 10 bases remaining between them. The CDR3 covers 13 residues. Germline CDR1 and CDR2: SGHRS and YFSETQ. Written as DNA, the CDR3 is TGCGCCAGCAAGGACTCAGACACAGATACGCAGTATTTT. Its protein is CASKDSDTDTQYF. Full variable domain (missing parts from reference TRBV5-1 and TRBJ2-3): KAGVTQTPRYLIKTRGQQVTLSCSPISGHRSVSWYQQTPGQGLQFLFEYFSETQRNKGNFPGRFSGRQFSNSRSEMNVSTLELGDSALYLCASKDSDTDTQYFGPGTRLTVL.

This rearrangement joins TRBV20-1 to TRBJ2-5; possibly TRBD2 for D (6 bases). The DNA end lines up better with TRBJ2-1; the J call may be wrong. The germline CDR1 and CDR2 sequences are DFQATT and SNEGSKA (reference sequence). This CDR3 has 15 residues. For the CDR3, the DNA is TGCAGTGCTAGCTCGCCTAGCGAAAGGGTCAATGAGCAGTTCTTC. Amino acid sequence: CSASSPSERVNEQFF.

Only a few counts were recorded for this clonotype. This sequence joins TRBV7-2 and TRBJ2-7; 7 bases agree with TRBD1. V lost 0 bases and J lost 4; bases outside the gene matches: 9. The CDR3 is 16 amino acids. Germline CDR1 reads SGHTA; CDR2 reads FQGNSA. CDR3 in DNA: TGTGCCAGCAGCTTAGCGGCCTTGACAGGGATTTACGAGCAGTACTTC. Protein sequence: CASSLAALTGIYEQYF.

This clonotype showed up just a few times. This rearrangement joins TRBV28 to TRBJ1-2; the D is unclear. The CDR3 runs to 11 residues. V lost 4 bases to trimming and J lost 7 bases, with 7 bases between them. CDR1 MDHEN and CDR2 SYDVKM come from the germline V gene. This CDR3 is CASSSSFGYTF. The CDR3 DNA reads TGTGCCAGCAGTTCCTCATTTGGCTACACCTTC.

This clonotype was recorded many times. J is TRBJ2-1 and V is TRBV5-1; D not certain. The CDR3 consists of 12 residues. In germline, CDR1 is SGHRS, CDR2 YFSETQ. Trimming shortened V by 4 bases and J by 8 bases, and 10 bases separated the two germline ends. CDR3 DNA sequence: TGCGCCAGCAGCCCGGTCCCCGATGAGCAGTTCTTC. This gives the protein CASSPVPDEQFF.

This clonotype was observed a few times. A read error may produce the germline difference seen at one junction end. This sequence joins TRBV7-3 and TRBJ2-3; weak D call: TRBD2 (6 bases). The CDR3 covers 14 residues. CDR1 and CDR2 (germline): SGHTA, FQGTGA. CDR3 sequence reads: CASSRGLYTDAQYF. As DNA, the CDR3 is TGTGCCAGCAGCCGTGGACTATACACAGATGCGCAGTATTTT.

This clonotype was observed a handful of times. The rearrangement links TRBV7-9 to TRBJ2-5; 13 bases are a match to TRBD2. CDR1 and CDR2 (germline): SEHNR, FQNEAQ (reference sequence). Trimming took 3 bases from V and 4 from J; bases not matched to a gene: 5. The CDR3 totals 16 residues. This CDR3 reads CASSFRLAGGLETQYF. The CDR3 DNA reads as TGTGCCAGCAGCTTCAGACTAGCGGGAGGTTTAGAGACCCAGTACTTC.

The sample holds many counts of this clonotype. This rearrangement joins TRBV28 to TRBJ2-7; 8 bases map to TRBD1. This CDR3 contains 15 residues. Germline V gene sequence: CDR1 MDHEN, CDR2 SYDVKM. V shed 4 bases and J 4 bases; nucleotides not matched to a gene: 9. CDR3 sequence (DNA): TGTGCCAGCAGTTCCTCCGGGACAGGACCATACGAGCAGTACTTC. Protein: CASSSSGTGPYEQYF.

V gene TRBV18 combines with J gene TRBJ2-5, with 8 bases aligning to TRBD2. The V gene's germline CDR1 is KGHSH and CDR2 LQKENI. V shed 4 bases, J shed 0 bases, and the junction held 19 bases outside the gene matches. The CDR3 covers 20 residues. CDR3 loop: CASSRTGTSGARRYQETQYF. DNA of the CDR3: TGTGCCAGCTCACGGACGGGAACTAGCGGCGCCCGACGGTACCAAGAGACCCAGTACTTC. Full variable domain (outside the CDR3, taken from reference TRBV18 and TRBJ2-5): NAGVMQNPRHLVRRRGQEARLRCSPMKGHSHVYWYRQLPEEGLKFMVYLQKENIIDESGMPKERFSAEFPKEGPSILRIQQVVRGDSAAYFCASSRTGTSGARRYQETQYFGPGTRLLVL.

V usage is TRBV29-1 and J usage is TRBJ2-1; TRBD1 matches at 11 bases. The CDR3 loop spans 14 amino acids. The junction had 5 bases not matched to a gene; V was cut back by 7 bases and J by 3 bases. Germline V CDR1 and CDR2: SQVTM, ANQGSEA. Here the CDR3 reads CSAAGQGVYNEQFF. CDR3 bases: TGCAGCGCCGCGGGACAGGGGGTCTACAATGAGCAGTTCTTC.